This T cell receptor (beta chain) was sequenced during a study of shared clonotypes between healthy human individuals. At the level of the study: Sampling drew on donors who were a couple of women and a few men aged 18 to 49. Findings and caveats of the study: Between several donors, naive CD4 clonotypes were shared at a level of approximately 5%.

The authors divided CD4+ cells into CD45RA+ naive and CD45RA-negative memory subsets. This clone was seen many times. What it recognizes is unknown. Other DNA sequences in the sample encode the same CDR3. The ends were cut back, 2 bases at V and 7 bases at J, with 11 bases in the middle. CDR3 length equals 13 residues. CDR1 and CDR2 (germline): SNHLY, FYNNEI. Several immunoSEQ plates held equal portions of the genomic DNA taken from each subset. Here immunoSEQ multiplex PCR was the method, and the copy in TCRdb shows in-frame clones only, minus some. The data contain approximately 1,000,000 clones, 75% to 85% of them seen just once; the ten biggest clones take up 0.4% to 0.55%.

The sequenced material came from memory CD4+ T cells from PBMCs. This sample's subset: CD45RA-negative fraction. The receptor comes from a man between 18 and 29 years old in good health. Some clones in this sample may be carry-over from other donors' samples. The rearrangement links TRBV2 to TRBJ2-5, with D hard to call. CDR3 region: CASSESGGGTQYF. As DNA, the CDR3 is TGTGCCAGCAGTGAATCAGGCGGTGGGACCCAGTACTTC. Based on the CDR3 plus reference TRBV2 and TRBJ2-5, the full variable domain is EPEVTQTPSHQVTQMGQEVILRCVPISNHLYFYWYRQILGQKVEFLVSFYNNEISEKSEIFDDQFSVERPDGSNFTLKIRSTKLEDSAMYFCASSESGGGTQYFGPGTRLLVL.